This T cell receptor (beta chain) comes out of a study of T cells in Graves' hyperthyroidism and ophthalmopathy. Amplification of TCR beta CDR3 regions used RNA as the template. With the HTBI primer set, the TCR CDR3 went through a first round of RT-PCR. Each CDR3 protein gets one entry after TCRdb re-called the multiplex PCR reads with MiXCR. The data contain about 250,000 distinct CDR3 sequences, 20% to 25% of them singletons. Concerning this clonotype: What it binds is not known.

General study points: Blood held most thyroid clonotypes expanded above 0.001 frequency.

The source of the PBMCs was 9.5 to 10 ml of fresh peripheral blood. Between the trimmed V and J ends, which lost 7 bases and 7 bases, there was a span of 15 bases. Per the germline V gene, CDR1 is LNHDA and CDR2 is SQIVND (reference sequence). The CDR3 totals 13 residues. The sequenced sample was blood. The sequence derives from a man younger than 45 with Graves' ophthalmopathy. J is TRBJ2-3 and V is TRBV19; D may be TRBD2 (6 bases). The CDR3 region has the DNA TGTGCCAGTAATAGAGGACGGGGGTATACGCAGTATTTT. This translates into CASNRGRGYTQYF.